These 21 T cell receptor beta chains share one sample of origin, sequenced in a study of T cell changes during pregnancy in multiple sclerosis. Profiled with immunoSEQ multiplex PCR; TCRdb holds only in-frame clones, not every one. The sample yields approximately 17,000 clones, around 95% seen once. Sequencing used peripheral blood, obtained in the third trimester of pregnancy. The source of these receptors is a female donor with multiple sclerosis, enrolled in a pregnancy study.

The V gene is TRBV5-1, the J gene TRBJ2-1, with D perhaps TRBD1 (6 bases). This CDR3 has 14 amino acids. Germline V lookup: CDR1 SGHRS, CDR2 YFSETQ. The V end was cut by 0 bases, the J end by 7 bases, with 11 bases between. The CDR3 DNA sequence: TGCGCCAGCAGCTTGGTAATGGGGGCGAATGAGCAGTTCTTC. Translating it yields CASSLVMGANEQFF.

In this sample, this clone turned up once. V usage is TRBV27 and J usage is TRBJ1-3; a weak D match, TRBD1 (6 bases). The length of the CDR3 is 14 residues. Germline CDR1 is MNHEY and CDR2 is SMNVEV (reference sequence). Trimming took off 2 bases at V and 9 bases at J, with 14 bases between the two ends. CDR3 nucleotides: TGTGCCAGCAGTTTAATGGGGCCAGGGGCCACCATATATTTT. This encodes CASSLMGPGATIYF.

V usage is TRBV27 and J usage is TRBJ1-1; possibly TRBD1 for D (5 bases). Trimming cost V 10 bases and J 3 bases, with 12 bases left between them. Per the germline V gene, CDR1 is MNHEY and CDR2 is SMNVEV (reference sequence). CDR3 length: 12 amino acids. This chain's CDR3 is CATRRGDTEAFF. In DNA form, the CDR3 reads TGTGCCACTAGACGGGGGGACACTGAAGCTTTCTTT.

The chain recombines TRBV28 with TRBJ2-5, with D possibly being TRBD2 (6 bases). This CDR3 is built from 13 residues. Germline values: CDR1 MDHEN, CDR2 SYDVKM. The ends were cut back, 2 bases at V and 4 bases at J, with 8 bases in the middle. This chain's CDR3 is CASSLNGGETQYF. CDR3 sequence (DNA): TGTGCCAGCAGTTTAAACGGGGGAGAGACCCAGTACTTC.

In the case of this clone: This specimen includes other DNA sequences encoding the same CDR3. The chain carries TRBV4-3 and TRBJ2-7, with TRBD1 matching over 8 bases. CDR3 size: 14 residues. With V trimmed by 4 bases and J by 4 bases, 6 bases remained unmatched. Germline V lookup: CDR1 LGHNA, CDR2 YSLEER. Written as DNA, the CDR3 is TGCGCCAGCAGCCCCGGACAGGGCACTTACGAGCAGTACTTC. This encodes CASSPGQGTYEQYF.

This chain links TRBV15 with TRBJ1-5; 10 bases line up with TRBD1. The CDR3 has 15 amino acids. The germline gives CDR1 LNHNV, CDR2 YYDKDF (reference sequence). Trimming at V came to 6 bases and at J to 5 bases, leaving 7 bases not matched to a gene. CDR3 in DNA: TGTGCCACCAGAGAGGGGACAGGGGTCCATCAGCCCCAGCATTTT. Its translation: CATREGTGVHQPQHF.

V gene TRBV10-3 combines with J gene TRBJ1-1; 8 bases are a match to TRBD1. Germline V gives CDR1 ENHRY, CDR2 SYGVKD. V lost 4 bases and J lost 0; bases outside the gene matches: 4. The CDR3 contains 15 residues. The CDR3: CAISGGTGLNTEAFF. In DNA form, the CDR3 reads TGTGCCATCAGTGGGGGGACAGGCCTGAACACTGAAGCTTTCTTT.

CDR3 loop: CASSLSVQGNEQFF. The CDR3 coding sequence is TGCGCCAGCAGCCTTAGCGTACAGGGGAATGAGCAGTTCTTC. The chain recombines TRBV4-3 with TRBJ2-1; TRBD1 matches 7 bases. Trimming cost V 4 bases and J 7 bases; bases outside gene matches: 7. This CDR3 region has 14 residues. Germline CDR1 reads LGHNA; CDR2 reads YSLEER.

A single count supports this clone. The chain joins TRBV9 to TRBJ1-6, with unresolved D. This CDR3 spans 17 amino acids. Deletions cut 3 bases from V and 0 bases from J, with 13 bases between. Germline assignment: CDR1 SGDLS and CDR2 YYNGEE. The CDR3 loop is CASSGTGSSSYNSPLHF. In DNA form, the CDR3 reads TGTGCCAGCAGCGGTACCGGGTCTAGCTCCTATAATTCACCCCTCCACTTT.

The chain employs TRBV5-1 and TRBJ2-7; D is possibly TRBD1 (5 bases). Trimming stripped 2 bases from V and 0 bases from J, with 9 bases between. CDR3 size: 14 residues. CDR1 SGHRS and CDR2 YFSETQ come from the germline V gene. The CDR3 region is CASSLGVPSYEQYF. The DNA for the CDR3 is TGCGCCAGCAGCTTAGGGGTGCCCTCCTACGAGCAGTACTTC.

The chain links TRBV12-2 to TRBJ1-4; the D call in the table, TRBD1, was not verified against the DNA. TRBV12-2 is reported as a pseudogene. The CDR3 extends over 14 amino acids. CDR3 in DNA: TGTGCAAGTCGCTTGGGGCGGCCTAATGAAAAACTGTTTTTT. Translation: CASRLGRPNEKLFF.

The chain is built from TRBV9 and TRBJ2-4; D ambiguous. Germline V gene data show CDR1 as SGDLS and CDR2 as YYNGEE. The CDR3 contains 14 residues. Trimming pared 4 bases from V and 6 bases from J, leaving 14 bases between. The CDR3 bases are TGTGCCAGCAGCAGGCGCCTAGATCCAAACATTCAGTACTTC. This gives the protein CASSRRLDPNIQYF.

The rearrangement uses TRBV11-2 and TRBJ2-7; no clear D gene. This CDR3 region has 14 residues. The germline V gene has CDR1 SGHAT and CDR2 FQNNGV. With 1 base removed from V and 3 bases from J, the gap between germline ends came to 10 bases. This chain's CDR3 is CASSLVPGLYEQYF. The CDR3 DNA reads as TGTGCCAGCAGCTTAGTTCCAGGTCTCTACGAGCAGTACTTC.

J is TRBJ1-4 and V is TRBV4-1; possible D gene TRBD1, 6 bases. Between the trimmed V and J ends, which lost 3 bases and 8 bases, there was a span of 22 bases. This CDR3 region has 17 residues. Germline V CDR1 and CDR2: MGHRA, YSYEKL. The CDR3 nucleotides are TGCGCCAGCAGCCAGTACCTTGGGGCAAGGGGGGGAGAAAAACTGTTTTTT. Encoded protein: CASSQYLGARGGEKLFF.

The J gene is TRBJ2-2, the V gene TRBV6-4; maybe TRBD2 (5 bases). The germline V gene has CDR1 MRHNA and CDR2 SNTAGT. The CDR3 length is 13 residues. V gave up 9 bases and J gave up 4 bases, with 12 bases separating them. CDR3 nucleotides: TGTGCCAGTTCGGACTTACCCACCGGGGAGCTGTTTTTT. Translated, it gives CASSDLPTGELFF.

This clone has just a few counts. This chain joins TRBV19 and TRBJ1-1; D is perhaps TRBD1 (5 bases). V dropped 6 bases and J dropped 0 bases, with 11 bases sitting between them. CDR1 is LNHDA, CDR2 SQIVND, per germline (reference sequence). This CDR3 is 14 amino acids long. Written as DNA, the CDR3 is TGTGCCAGTAGGGACACCTCGATGAACACTGAAGCTTTCTTT. It yields the protein CASRDTSMNTEAFF.

This chain links TRBV7-6 with TRBJ2-5; D possibly corresponds to TRBD1 (6 bases). Deletions cut 3 bases from V and 14 bases from J, with 19 bases between. CDR1 and CDR2 (germline): SGHVS, FNYEAQ. The CDR3 consists of 13 residues. The CDR3 loop is CASSFSEQGIRYF. The CDR3 DNA follows: TGTGCCAGCAGCTTCTCCGAACAGGGAATTCGCTACTTC.

The chain couples TRBV20-1 to TRBJ1-2; D may be TRBD1 (5 bases). Germline V lookup: CDR1 DFQATT, CDR2 SNEGSKA (reference sequence). V shed 4 bases and J shed 8 bases, with 11 bases lying between them. CDR3 length: 11 amino acids. The CDR3 sequence: CSANGGSGYTF. The CDR3 nucleotides read TGCAGTGCTAACGGGGGGTCCGGCTACACCTTC.

This chain uses TRBV7-9 with TRBJ1-1; D is possibly TRBD1 (6 bases). This CDR3 has 16 amino acids. CDR1 is SEHNR, CDR2 FQNEAQ, per germline (reference sequence). Trimming took off 1 base at V and 11 bases at J, with 23 bases between the two ends. The CDR3 sequence: CASSLGNKDRSLGAFF. DNA for the CDR3: TGTGCCAGCAGCTTAGGGAACAAGGACAGATCCCTCGGCGCTTTCTTT.

The J gene is TRBJ1-1, the V gene TRBV7-9; D remains unclear. Deletions cut 1 base from V and 3 bases from J, with 9 bases between. This CDR3 comprises 14 residues. Per the germline V gene, CDR1 is SEHNR and CDR2 is FQNEAQ (reference sequence). CDR3 protein: CASSLVPIDTEAFF. DNA of the CDR3: TGTGCCAGCAGCTTAGTACCGATAGACACTGAAGCTTTCTTT.

This clone showed up just once. Relative to the germline gene, one junction end is altered; a read error may explain this. The chain employs TRBV11-2 and TRBJ1-1; D not certain. The CDR3 totals 13 residues. Germline V gene data show CDR1 as SGHAT and CDR2 as FQNNGV. The CDR3 sequence is CASKMTRRFGFSF. The CDR3 nucleotides read TGTGCCAGCAAGATGACACGCCGCTTCGGCTTTTCCTTT.